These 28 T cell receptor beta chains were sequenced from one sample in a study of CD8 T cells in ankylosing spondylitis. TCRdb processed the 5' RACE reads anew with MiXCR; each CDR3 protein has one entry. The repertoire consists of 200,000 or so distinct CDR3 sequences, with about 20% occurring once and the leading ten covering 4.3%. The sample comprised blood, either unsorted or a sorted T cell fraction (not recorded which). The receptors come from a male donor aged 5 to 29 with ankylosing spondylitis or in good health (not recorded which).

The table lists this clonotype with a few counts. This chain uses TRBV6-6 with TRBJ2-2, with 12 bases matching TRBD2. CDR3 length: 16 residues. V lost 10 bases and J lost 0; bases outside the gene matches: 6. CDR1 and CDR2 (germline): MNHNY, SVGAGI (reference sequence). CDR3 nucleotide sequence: TGTGCCACTACGACTAGCGGGAGCCCGAACACCGGGGAGCTGTTTTTT. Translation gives CATTTSGSPNTGELFF.

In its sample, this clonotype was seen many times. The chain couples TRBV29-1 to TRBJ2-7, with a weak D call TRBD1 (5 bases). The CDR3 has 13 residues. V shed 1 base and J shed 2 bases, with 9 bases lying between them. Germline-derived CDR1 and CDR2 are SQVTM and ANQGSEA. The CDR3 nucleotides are TGCAGCGTTGAAGTTGCCAGGGCCTACGAGCAGTACTTC. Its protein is CSVEVARAYEQYF.

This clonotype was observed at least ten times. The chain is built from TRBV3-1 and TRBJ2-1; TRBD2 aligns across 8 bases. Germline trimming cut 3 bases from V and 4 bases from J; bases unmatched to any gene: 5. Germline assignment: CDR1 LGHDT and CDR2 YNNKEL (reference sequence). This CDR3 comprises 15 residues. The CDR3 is CASSQLAGPYNEQFF. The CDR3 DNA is TGTGCCAGCAGCCAGTTAGCGGGACCTTACAATGAGCAGTTCTTC.

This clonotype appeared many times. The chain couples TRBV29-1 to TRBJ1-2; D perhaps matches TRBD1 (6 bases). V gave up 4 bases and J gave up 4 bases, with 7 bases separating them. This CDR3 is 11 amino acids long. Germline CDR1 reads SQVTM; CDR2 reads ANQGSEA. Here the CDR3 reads CSVVDSYGYTF. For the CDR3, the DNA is TGCAGCGTTGTGGACAGCTATGGCTACACCTTC.

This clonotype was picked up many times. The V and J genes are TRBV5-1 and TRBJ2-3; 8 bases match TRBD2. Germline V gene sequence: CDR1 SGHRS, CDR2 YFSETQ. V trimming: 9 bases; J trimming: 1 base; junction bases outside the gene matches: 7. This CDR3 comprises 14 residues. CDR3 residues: CATKSGGRTDTQYF. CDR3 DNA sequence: TGCGCCACCAAAAGCGGGGGCCGCACAGATACGCAGTATTTT.

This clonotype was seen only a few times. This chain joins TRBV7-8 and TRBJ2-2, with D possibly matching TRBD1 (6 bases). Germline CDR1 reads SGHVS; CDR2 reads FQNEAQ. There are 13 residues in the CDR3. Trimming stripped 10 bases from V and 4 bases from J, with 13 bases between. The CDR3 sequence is CATLLGGTGELFF. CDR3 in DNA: TGTGCCACTCTTCTAGGGGGCACCGGGGAGCTGTTTTTT.

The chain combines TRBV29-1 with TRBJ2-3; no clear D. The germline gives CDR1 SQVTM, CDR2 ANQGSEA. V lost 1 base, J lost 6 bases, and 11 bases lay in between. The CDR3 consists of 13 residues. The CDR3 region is CSVEGSPMDTQYF. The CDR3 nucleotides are TGCAGCGTTGAAGGTAGCCCCATGGATACGCAGTATTTT.

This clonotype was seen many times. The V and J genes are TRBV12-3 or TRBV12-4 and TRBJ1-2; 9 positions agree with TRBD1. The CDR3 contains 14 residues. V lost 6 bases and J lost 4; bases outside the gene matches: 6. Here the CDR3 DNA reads TGTGCCAGCAGGCCCGGGACAGGGACCTATGGCTACACCTTC. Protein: CASRPGTGTYGYTF.

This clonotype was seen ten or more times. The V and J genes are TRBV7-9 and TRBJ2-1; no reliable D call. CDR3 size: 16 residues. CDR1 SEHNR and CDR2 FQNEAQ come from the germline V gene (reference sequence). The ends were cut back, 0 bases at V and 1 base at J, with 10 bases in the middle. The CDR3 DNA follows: TGTGCCAGCAGCTTAGCGGGCAGCGCTTCCTACAATGAGCAGTTCTTC. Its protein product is CASSLAGSASYNEQFF.

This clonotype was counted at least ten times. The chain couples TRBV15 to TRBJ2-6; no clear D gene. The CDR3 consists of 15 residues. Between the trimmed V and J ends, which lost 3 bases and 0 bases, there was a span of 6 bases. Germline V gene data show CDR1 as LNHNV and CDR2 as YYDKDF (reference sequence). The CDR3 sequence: CATSRRISGANVLTF. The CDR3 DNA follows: TGTGCCACCAGCAGGCGGATCTCTGGGGCCAACGTCCTGACTTTC.

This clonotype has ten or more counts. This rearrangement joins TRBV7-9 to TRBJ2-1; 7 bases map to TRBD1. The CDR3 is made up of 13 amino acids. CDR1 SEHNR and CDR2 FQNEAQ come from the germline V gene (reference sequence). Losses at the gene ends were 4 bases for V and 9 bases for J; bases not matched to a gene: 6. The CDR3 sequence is CASSSWDSGEQFF. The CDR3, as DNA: TGTGCCAGCAGCTCGTGGGACAGCGGTGAGCAGTTCTTC. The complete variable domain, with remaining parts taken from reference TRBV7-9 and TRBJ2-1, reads DTGVSQNPRHKITKRGQNVTFRCDPISEHNRLYWYRQTLGQGPEFLTYFQNEAQLEKSRLLSDRFSAERPKGSFSTLEIQRTEQGDSAMYLCASSSWDSGEQFFGPGTRLTVL.

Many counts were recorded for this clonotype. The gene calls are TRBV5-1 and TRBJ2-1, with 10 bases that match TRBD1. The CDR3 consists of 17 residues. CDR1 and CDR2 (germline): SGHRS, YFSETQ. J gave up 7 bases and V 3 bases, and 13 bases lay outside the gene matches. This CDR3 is CASSSVGSGQGINEQFF. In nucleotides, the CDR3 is TGCGCCAGCAGCTCGGTTGGTTCGGGACAGGGGATAAATGAGCAGTTCTTC. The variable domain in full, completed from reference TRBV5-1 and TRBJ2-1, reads KAGVTQTPRYLIKTRGQQVTLSCSPISGHRSVSWYQQTPGQGLQFLFEYFSETQRNKGNFPGRFSGRQFSNSRSEMNVSTLELGDSALYLCASSSVGSGQGINEQFFGPGTRLTVL.

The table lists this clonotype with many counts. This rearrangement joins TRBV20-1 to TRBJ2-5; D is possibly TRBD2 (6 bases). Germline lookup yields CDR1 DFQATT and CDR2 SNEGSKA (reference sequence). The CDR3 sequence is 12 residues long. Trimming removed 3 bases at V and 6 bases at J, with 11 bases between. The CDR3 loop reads CSASLALKTQYF. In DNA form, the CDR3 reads TGCAGTGCTAGTCTAGCGTTAAAGACCCAGTACTTC.

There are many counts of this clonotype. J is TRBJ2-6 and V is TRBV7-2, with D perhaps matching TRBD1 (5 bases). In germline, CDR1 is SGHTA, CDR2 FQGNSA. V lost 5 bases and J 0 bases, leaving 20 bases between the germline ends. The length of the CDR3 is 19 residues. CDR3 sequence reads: CASSATTGHVISGANVLTF. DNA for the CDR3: TGTGCCAGCAGCGCGACGACCGGACACGTCATCTCTGGGGCCAACGTCCTGACTTTC.

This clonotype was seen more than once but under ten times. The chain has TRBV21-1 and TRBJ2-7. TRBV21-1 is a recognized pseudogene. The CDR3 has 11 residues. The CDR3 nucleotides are TGTGCCAGCCCCACTTCCCCGTGGCAGTACGTC. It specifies CASPTSPWQYV.

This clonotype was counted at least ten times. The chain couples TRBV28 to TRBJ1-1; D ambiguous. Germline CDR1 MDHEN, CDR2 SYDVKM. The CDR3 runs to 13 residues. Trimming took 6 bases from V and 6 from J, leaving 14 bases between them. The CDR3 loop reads CASRRTKFSEAFF. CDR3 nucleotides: TGTGCCAGCAGGCGGACTAAGTTCTCTGAAGCTTTCTTT. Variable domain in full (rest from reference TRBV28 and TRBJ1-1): DVKVTQSSRYLVKRTGEKVFLECVQDMDHENMFWYRQDPGLGLRLIYFSYDVKMKEKGDIPEGYSVSREKKERFSLILESASTNQTSMYLCASRRTKFSEAFFGQGTRLTVV.

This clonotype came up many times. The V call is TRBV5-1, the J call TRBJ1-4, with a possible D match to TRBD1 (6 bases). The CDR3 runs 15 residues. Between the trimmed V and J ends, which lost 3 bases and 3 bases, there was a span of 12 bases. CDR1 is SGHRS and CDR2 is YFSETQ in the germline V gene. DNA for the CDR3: TGCGCCAGCAGCTCCGGGACAACAGCTAATGAAAAACTGTTTTTT. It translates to CASSSGTTANEKLFF.

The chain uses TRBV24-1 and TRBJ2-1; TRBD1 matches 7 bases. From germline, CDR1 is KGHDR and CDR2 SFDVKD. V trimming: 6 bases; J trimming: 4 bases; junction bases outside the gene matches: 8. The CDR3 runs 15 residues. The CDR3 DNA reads TGTGCCACCAGTTCGTCAGGGGACAGTTACAATGAGCAGTTCTTC. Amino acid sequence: CATSSSGDSYNEQFF.

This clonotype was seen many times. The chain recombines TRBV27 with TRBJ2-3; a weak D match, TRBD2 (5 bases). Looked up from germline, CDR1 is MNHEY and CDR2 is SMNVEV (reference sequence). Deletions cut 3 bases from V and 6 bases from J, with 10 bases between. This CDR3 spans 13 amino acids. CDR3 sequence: CASSLNRGDTQYF. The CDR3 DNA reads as TGTGCCAGCAGTTTGAACCGAGGGGATACGCAGTATTTT.

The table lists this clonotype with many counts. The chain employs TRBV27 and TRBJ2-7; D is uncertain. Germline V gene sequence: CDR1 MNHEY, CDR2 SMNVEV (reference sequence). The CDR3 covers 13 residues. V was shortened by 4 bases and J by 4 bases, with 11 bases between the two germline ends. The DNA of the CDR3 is TGTGCCAGCAGTTCAGTGGTGGGATACGAGCAGTACTTC. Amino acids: CASSSVVGYEQYF.

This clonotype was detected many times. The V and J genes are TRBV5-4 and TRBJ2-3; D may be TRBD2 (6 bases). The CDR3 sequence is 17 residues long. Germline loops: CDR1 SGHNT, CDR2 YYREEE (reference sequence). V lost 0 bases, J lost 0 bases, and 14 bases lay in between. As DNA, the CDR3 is TGTGCCAGCAGCTTGGGGCTAGCGAAAACTAGCACAGATACGCAGTATTTT. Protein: CASSLGLAKTSTDTQYF.

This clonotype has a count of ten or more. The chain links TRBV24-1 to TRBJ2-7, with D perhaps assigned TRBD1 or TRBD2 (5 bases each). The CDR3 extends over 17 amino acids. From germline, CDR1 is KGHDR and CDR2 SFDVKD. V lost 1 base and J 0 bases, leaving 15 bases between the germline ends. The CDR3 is CATSDFAGTESSYEQYF. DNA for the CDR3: TGTGCCACCAGTGATTTCGCCGGGACGGAGAGCTCCTACGAGCAGTACTTC.

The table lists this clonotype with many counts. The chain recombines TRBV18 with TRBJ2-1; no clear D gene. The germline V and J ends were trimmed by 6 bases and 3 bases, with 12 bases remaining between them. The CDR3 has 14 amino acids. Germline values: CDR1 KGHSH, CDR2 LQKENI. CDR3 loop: CASSRTRNYNEQFF. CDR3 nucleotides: TGTGCCAGCTCTCGAACCCGGAACTACAATGAGCAGTTCTTC.

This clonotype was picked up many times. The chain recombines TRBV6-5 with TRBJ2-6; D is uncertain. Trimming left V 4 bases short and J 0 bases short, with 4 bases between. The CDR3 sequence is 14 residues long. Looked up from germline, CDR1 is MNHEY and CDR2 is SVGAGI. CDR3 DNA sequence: TGTGCCAGCAGTTCGGACTCTGGGGCCAACGTCCTGACTTTC. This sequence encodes CASSSDSGANVLTF.

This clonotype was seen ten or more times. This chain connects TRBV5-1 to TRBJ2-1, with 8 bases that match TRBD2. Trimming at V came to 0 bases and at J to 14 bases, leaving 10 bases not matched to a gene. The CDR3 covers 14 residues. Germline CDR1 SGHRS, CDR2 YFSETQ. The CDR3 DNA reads TGCGCCAGCAGCTTGGGCCGGAATAGCGGGATGGAGTTCTTC. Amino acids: CASSLGRNSGMEFF.

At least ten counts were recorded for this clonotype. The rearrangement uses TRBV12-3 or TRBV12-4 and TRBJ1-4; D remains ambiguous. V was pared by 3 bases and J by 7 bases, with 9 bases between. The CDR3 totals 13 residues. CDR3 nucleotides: TGTGCCAGCAGTTTGTCCCGGGGTGAAAAACTGTTTTTT. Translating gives CASSLSRGEKLFF.

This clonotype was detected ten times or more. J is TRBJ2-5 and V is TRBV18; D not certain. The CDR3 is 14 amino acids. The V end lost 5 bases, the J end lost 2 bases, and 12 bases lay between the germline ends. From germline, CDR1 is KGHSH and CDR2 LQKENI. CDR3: CASSSTVVQETQYF. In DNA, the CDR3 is TGTGCCAGCTCATCGACCGTCGTACAAGAGACCCAGTACTTC.

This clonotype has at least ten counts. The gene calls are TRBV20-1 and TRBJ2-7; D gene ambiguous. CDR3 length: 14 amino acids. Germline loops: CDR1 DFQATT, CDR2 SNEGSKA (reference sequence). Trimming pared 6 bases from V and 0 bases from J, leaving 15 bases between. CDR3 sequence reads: CSATLSWSSYEQYF. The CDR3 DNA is TGCAGTGCAACCCTAAGTTGGAGCTCCTACGAGCAGTACTTC.